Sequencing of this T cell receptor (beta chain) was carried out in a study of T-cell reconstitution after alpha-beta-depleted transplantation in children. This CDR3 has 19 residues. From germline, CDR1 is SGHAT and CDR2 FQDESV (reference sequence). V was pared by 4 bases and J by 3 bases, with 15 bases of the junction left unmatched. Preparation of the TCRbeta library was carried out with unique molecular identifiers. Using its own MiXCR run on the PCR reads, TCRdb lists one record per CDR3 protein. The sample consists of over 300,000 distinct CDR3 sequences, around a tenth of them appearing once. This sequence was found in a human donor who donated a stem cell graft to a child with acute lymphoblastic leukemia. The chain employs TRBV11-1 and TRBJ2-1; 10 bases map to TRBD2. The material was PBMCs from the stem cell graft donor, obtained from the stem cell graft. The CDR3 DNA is TGTGCCAGCAGCTCACCAAAACTTTTAGCGGGAGGTATCTACAATGAGCAGTTCTTC. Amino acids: CASSSPKLLAGGIYNEQFF.